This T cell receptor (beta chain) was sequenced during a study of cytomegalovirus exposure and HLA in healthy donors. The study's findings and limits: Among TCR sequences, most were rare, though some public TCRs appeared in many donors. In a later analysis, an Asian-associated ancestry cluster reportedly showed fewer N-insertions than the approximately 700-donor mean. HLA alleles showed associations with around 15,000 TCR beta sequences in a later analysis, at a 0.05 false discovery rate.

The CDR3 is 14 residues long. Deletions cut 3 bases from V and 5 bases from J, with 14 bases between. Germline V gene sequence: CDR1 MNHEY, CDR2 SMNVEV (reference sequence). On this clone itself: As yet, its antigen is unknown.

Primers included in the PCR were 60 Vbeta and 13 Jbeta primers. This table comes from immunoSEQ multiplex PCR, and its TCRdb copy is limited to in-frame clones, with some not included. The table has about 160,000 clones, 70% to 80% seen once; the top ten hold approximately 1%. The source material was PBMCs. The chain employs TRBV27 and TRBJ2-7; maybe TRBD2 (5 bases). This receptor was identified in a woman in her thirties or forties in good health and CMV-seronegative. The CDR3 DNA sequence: TGTGCCAGCAGTTTTTCGGGGATGGTCGACGAGCAGTACTTC. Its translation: CASSFSGMVDEQYF.